This T cell receptor (beta chain) emerged from a study of T-cell reconstitution after alpha-beta-depleted transplantation in children. This CDR3 contains 16 residues. Germline lookup yields CDR1 LNHDA and CDR2 SQIVND (reference sequence). Deletions cut 3 bases from V and 2 bases from J, with 13 bases between. A library of TCRbeta sequences, prepared with unique molecular identifiers, was generated. TCRdb independently ran MiXCR on the PCR reads; one entry per CDR3 protein. The sample carries about 980,000 distinct CDR3 sequences, around 30% recorded once. The sequencing here drew on PBMCs, mostly from graft donor cells, taken 360 days after TCRalphabeta/CD19-depleted stem cell transplant. The genes are TRBV19 and TRBJ1-4; the D gene is possibly TRBD1 (5 bases). This clonotype was obtained from a boy in the first two years of life who had a stem cell transplant for SCID, so the T cells may come from the graft donor. CDR3 in amino acids: CASSMPGRSTNEKLFF. Here the CDR3 DNA reads TGTGCCAGTAGTATGCCGGGACGGTCGACTAATGAAAAACTGTTTTTT. The whole variable domain, remainder taken from reference TRBV19 and TRBJ1-4, is DGGITQSPKYLFRKEGQNVTLSCEQNLNHDAMYWYRQDPGQGLRLIYYSQIVNDFQKGDIAEGYSVSREKKESFPLTVTSAQKNPTAFYLCASSMPGRSTNEKLFFGSGTQLSVL.